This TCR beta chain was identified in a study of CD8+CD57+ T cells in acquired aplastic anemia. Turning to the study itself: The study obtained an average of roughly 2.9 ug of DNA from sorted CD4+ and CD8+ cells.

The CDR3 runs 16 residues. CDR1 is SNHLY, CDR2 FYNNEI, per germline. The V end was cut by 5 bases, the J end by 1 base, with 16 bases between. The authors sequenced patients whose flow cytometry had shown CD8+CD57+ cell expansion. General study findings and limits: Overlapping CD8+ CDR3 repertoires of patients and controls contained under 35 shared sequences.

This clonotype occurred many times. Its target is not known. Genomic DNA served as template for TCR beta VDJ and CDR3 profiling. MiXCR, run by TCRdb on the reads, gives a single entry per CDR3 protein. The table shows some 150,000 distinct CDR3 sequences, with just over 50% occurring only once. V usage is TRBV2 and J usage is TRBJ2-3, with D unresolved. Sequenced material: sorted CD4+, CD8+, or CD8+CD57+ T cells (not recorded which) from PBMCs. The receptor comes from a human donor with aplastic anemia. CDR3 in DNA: TGTGCCAGCAGTACCCCCGACCCGGGTGGCACAGATACGCAGTATTTT. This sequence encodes CASSTPDPGGTDTQYF. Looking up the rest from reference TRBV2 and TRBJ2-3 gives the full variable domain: EPEVTQTPSHQVTQMGQEVILRCVPISNHLYFYWYRQILGQKVEFLVSFYNNEISEKSEIFDDQFSVERPDGSNFTLKIRSTKLEDSAMYFCASSTPDPGGTDTQYFGPGTRLTVL.